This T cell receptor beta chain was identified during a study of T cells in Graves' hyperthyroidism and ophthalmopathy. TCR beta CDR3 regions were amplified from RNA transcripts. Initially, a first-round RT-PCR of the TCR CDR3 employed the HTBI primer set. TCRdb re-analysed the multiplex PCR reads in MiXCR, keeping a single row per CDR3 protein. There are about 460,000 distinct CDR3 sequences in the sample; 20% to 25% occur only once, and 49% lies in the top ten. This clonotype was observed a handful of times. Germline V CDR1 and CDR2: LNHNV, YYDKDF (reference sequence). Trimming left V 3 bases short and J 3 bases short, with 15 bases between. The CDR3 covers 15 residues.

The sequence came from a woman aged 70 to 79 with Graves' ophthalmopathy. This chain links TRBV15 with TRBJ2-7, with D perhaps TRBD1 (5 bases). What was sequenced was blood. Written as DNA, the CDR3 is TGTGCCACCAGCAGGACAGAGGCTGGCATCTACGAGCAGTACTTC. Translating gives CATSRTEAGIYEQYF.